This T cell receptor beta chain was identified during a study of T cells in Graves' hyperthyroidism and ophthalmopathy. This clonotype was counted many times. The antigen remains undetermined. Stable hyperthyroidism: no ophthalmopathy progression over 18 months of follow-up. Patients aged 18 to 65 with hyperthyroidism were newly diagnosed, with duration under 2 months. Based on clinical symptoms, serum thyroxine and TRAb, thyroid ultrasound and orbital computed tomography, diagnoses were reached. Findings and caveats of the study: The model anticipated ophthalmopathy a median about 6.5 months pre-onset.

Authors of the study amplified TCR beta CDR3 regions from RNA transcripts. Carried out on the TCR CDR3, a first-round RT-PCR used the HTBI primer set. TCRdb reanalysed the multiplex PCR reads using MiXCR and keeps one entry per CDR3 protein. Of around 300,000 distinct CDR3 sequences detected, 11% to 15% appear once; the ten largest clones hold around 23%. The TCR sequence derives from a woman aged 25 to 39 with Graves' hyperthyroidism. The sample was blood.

The CDR3 bases are TGTGCCATCATCGGGGGAGGGCCTAACGACAATGAGCAGTTCTTC. Translation gives CAIIGGGPNDNEQFF. The genes are TRBV10-3 and TRBJ2-1; the match to TRBD2 covers 7 bases. Germline assignment: CDR1 ENHRY and CDR2 SYGVKD. V trimming: 7 bases; J trimming: 5 bases; junction bases outside the gene matches: 11. This CDR3 spans 15 amino acids.